This T cell receptor beta chain emerged from a study of response to subunit inactivated influenza vaccine. MiXCR, run by TCRdb on the RT-PCR reads, gives a single entry per CDR3 protein. Of around 500,000 distinct CDR3 sequences listed, roughly 9.7% are singletons. This clonotype has a count of ten or more. Germline CDR1 DFQATT, CDR2 SNEGSKA (reference sequence). The length of the CDR3 is 14 residues. The germline V and J ends were trimmed by 1 base and 4 bases, with 10 bases remaining between them. This TCR was sampled from a man aged 50-59 years who received an inactivated influenza vaccine. The chain joins TRBV20-1 to TRBJ2-2; D gene unclear. This sample comprised PBMCs from blood, obtained roughly 47 days after vaccination. The CDR3 loop reads CSARGTGSTGELFF. CDR3 nucleotides: TGCAGTGCTAGAGGGACGGGTTCCACCGGGGAGCTGTTTTTT.